Below, 23 T cell receptor beta chains from the same sample are listed, as sequenced in a study of shared clonotypes between healthy human individuals. Libraries were prepared by immunoSEQ multiplex PCR; TCRdb keeps only in-frame clonotypes and omits some of them. The top ten hold approximately 0.38% of the sample, which has 1,500,000 or so clones, approximately 98.5% seen once. The sequencing input was naive CD4+ T cells sorted from blood. Subset denoted: CD45RA+ positively selected. The receptors come from a man younger than 45 in good health.

The chain recombines TRBV4-3 with TRBJ2-3; TRBD2 agrees at 7 bases. The CDR3 consists of 17 residues. Germline V lookup: CDR1 LGHNA, CDR2 YSLEER. V lost 0 bases and J lost 4; bases outside the gene matches: 10. The CDR3 loop reads CASSQDRSGTLSDTQYF. In DNA, the CDR3 is TGCGCCAGCAGCCAAGATCGGAGCGGGACCCTCTCAGATACGCAGTATTTT.

The chain has TRBV7-2 and TRBJ1-2; no clear D gene. Deletions cut 1 base from V and 4 bases from J, with 4 bases between. CDR3 length: 12 residues. In germline, CDR1 is SGHTA, CDR2 FQGNSA. CDR3 sequence reads: CASSLETYGYTF. Here the CDR3 DNA reads TGTGCCAGCAGCTTAGAGACCTATGGCTACACCTTC.

The chain is built from TRBV28 and TRBJ2-2; 10 nucleotides match TRBD2. V dropped 2 bases and J dropped 1; count of bases not matched to a gene: 16. The CDR3 runs 21 residues. Germline V CDR1 and CDR2: MDHEN, SYDVKM. The CDR3 DNA sequence: TGTGCCAGCAGTTTACCCCCTTGGGGTAGCGGGAGGTATCGGAACACCGGGGAGCTGTTTTTT. This sequence encodes CASSLPPWGSGRYRNTGELFF.

This chain connects TRBV10-2 to TRBJ1-2; TRBD1 matches at 11 bases. The CDR3 length is 15 residues. V shed 2 bases, J shed 5 bases, and the junction held 4 bases outside the gene matches. Per the germline V gene, CDR1 is WSHSY and CDR2 is SAAADI. CDR3 sequence reads: CASSEGGQGGYGYTF. The CDR3 nucleotides read TGCGCCAGCAGTGAGGGGGGACAGGGGGGATATGGCTACACCTTC.

With regard to this clone: The same CDR3 arises from other DNA sequences in this sample as well. The rearrangement links TRBV5-1 to TRBJ2-2; D is uncertain. The germline V and J ends were trimmed by 2 bases and 0 bases, with 8 bases remaining between them. CDR3 length: 15 amino acids. Germline CDR1 is SGHRS and CDR2 is YFSETQ. In nucleotides, the CDR3 is TGCGCCAGCAGCTTATTAACCGCGAACACCGGGGAGCTGTTTTTT. Protein sequence: CASSLLTANTGELFF. Looking up the rest from reference TRBV5-1 and TRBJ2-2 gives the full variable domain: KAGVTQTPRYLIKTRGQQVTLSCSPISGHRSVSWYQQTPGQGLQFLFEYFSETQRNKGNFPGRFSGRQFSNSRSEMNVSTLELGDSALYLCASSLLTANTGELFFGEGSRLTVL.

The V gene is TRBV9, the J gene TRBJ2-7; D possibly corresponds to TRBD1 (6 bases). V lost 3 bases and J 2 bases, leaving 15 bases between the germline ends. Germline V gene lookup returns CDR1 SGDLS and CDR2 YYNGEE. This CDR3 region has 15 residues. The CDR3 is CASSASGHTPYEQYF. The CDR3 DNA is TGTGCCAGCAGCGCCTCGGGACACACACCCTACGAGCAGTACTTC.

J is TRBJ2-3 and V is TRBV7-9, with 7 nucleotides matching TRBD2. Trimming cost V 6 bases and J 6 bases; bases outside gene matches: 18. CDR1 is SEHNR and CDR2 is FQNEAQ in the germline V gene (reference sequence). The CDR3 covers 17 residues. The CDR3 nucleotides are TGTGCCAGCAGTTCCCAGCGGGGCCCCTCTGATTCCGATACGCAGTATTTT. Amino acid sequence: CASSSQRGPSDSDTQYF.

The rearrangement joins TRBV2 to TRBJ2-2, with D uncertain. Per germline, CDR1 SNHLY and CDR2 FYNNEI. The CDR3 runs 14 residues. Deletions cut 2 bases from V and 3 bases from J, with 7 bases between. The DNA of the CDR3 is TGTGCCAGCAGTGAACTAAAGTACACCGGGGAGCTGTTTTTT. The encoded protein is CASSELKYTGELFF.

This chain connects TRBV7-2 to TRBJ2-3; D might be TRBD1 or TRBD2, each matching 5 bases. CDR1 is SGHTA and CDR2 is FQGNSA in the germline V gene. The CDR3 loop spans 15 amino acids. Between the trimmed V and J ends, which lost 0 bases and 4 bases, there was a span of 11 bases. Here the CDR3 DNA reads TGTGCCAGCAGCTTAGCGTCTAGAGGGGCAGATACGCAGTATTTT. It encodes CASSLASRGADTQYF.

The chain employs TRBV29-1 and TRBJ1-2; D is undetermined. The CDR3 has 12 amino acids. Germline loops: CDR1 SQVTM, CDR2 ANQGSEA. The V end lost 1 base, the J end lost 2 bases, and 5 bases lay between the germline ends. CDR3: CSVEGKNYGYTF. The CDR3 nucleotides read TGCAGCGTTGAAGGCAAGAACTATGGCTACACCTTC.

The sample holds one count of this clone. The chain employs TRBV6-4 and TRBJ2-2; D remains unclear. Trimming took off 2 bases at V and 3 bases at J, with 4 bases between the two ends. The CDR3 is 13 amino acids. The germline V gene encodes CDR1 MRHNA and CDR2 SNTAGT. CDR3 residues: CASSDTYTGELFF. As DNA, the CDR3 is TGTGCCAGCAGTGACACGTACACCGGGGAGCTGTTTTTT.

The V and J genes are TRBV4-2 and TRBJ2-1; a weak D match, TRBD2 (5 bases). CDR1 and CDR2 (germline): LGHNA, YNFKEQ. V was cut by 1 base and J by 2 bases, with 9 bases left in between. This CDR3 region has 15 residues. For the CDR3, the DNA is TGTGCCAGCAGCCAAGTAGGACTGGCCTACAATGAGCAGTTCTTC. Amino acid sequence: CASSQVGLAYNEQFF.

As regards this clone: The sample has other DNA sequences that encode this CDR3 too. Here the CDR3 reads CASSSPGQGYNEQFF. The CDR3 DNA reads as TGTGCCAGCAGTAGTCCGGGACAGGGGTACAATGAGCAGTTCTTC. The V call is TRBV27, the J call TRBJ2-1; TRBD1 aligns across 10 bases. The junction had 5 bases not matched to a gene; V was cut back by 5 bases and J by 4 bases. CDR3 length: 15 amino acids. Germline values: CDR1 MNHEY, CDR2 SMNVEV (reference sequence).

This rearrangement joins TRBV12-5 to TRBJ2-2; the D gene could be TRBD1 or TRBD2 (5 bases each). This CDR3 has 14 amino acids. The germline V gene encodes CDR1 LGHNT and CDR2 FRNRAP. Trimming cost V 3 bases and J 4 bases, with 9 bases left between them. This CDR3 reads CASGFQGTTGELFF. The CDR3 nucleotides are TGTGCTAGTGGTTTCCAAGGGACCACCGGGGAGCTGTTTTTT.

This chain uses TRBV25-1 with TRBJ1-5; 8 nucleotides line up with TRBD1. The ends lost 1 base at V and 4 bases at J; junction bases unmatched: 0. The length of the CDR3 is 14 residues. Germline CDR1 MGHDK, CDR2 SYGVNS. Here the CDR3 reads CASSEWDRNQPQHF. CDR3 in DNA: TGTGCCAGCAGTGAATGGGACAGGAATCAGCCCCAGCATTTT.

The chain combines TRBV9 with TRBJ2-1; tentative D call: TRBD2 (7 bases). CDR3 length equals 16 residues. Germline V CDR1 and CDR2: SGDLS, YYNGEE. V was cut by 0 bases and J by 9 bases, with 19 bases left in between. CDR3 residues: CASSVASGGLGGEQFF. CDR3 sequence (DNA): TGTGCCAGCAGCGTAGCTTCAGGCGGACTAGGGGGTGAGCAGTTCTTC. Full variable domain (remainder filled in from reference TRBV9 and TRBJ2-1): DSGVTQTPKHLITATGQRVTLRCSPRSGDLSVYWYQQSLDQGLQFLIQYYNGEERAKGNILERFSAQQFPDLHSELNLSSLELGDSALYFCASSVASGGLGGEQFFGPGTRLTVL.

This rearrangement joins TRBV5-1 to TRBJ2-2; D is ambiguous. The germline V gene has CDR1 SGHRS and CDR2 YFSETQ. V dropped 5 bases and J dropped 9 bases, with 8 bases sitting between them. The CDR3 is 11 residues long. CDR3 bases: TGCGCCAGCAGAGGTGACCGGGAGCTGTTTTTT. Amino acids: CASRGDRELFF.

The rearrangement uses TRBV18 and TRBJ2-7, with TRBD2 identical over 14 bases. CDR1 is KGHSH, CDR2 LQKENI, per germline. This CDR3 comprises 15 residues. The V and J ends lost 6 bases and 6 bases, in that order; junction bases with no gene match: 7. The CDR3 sequence is CASSTGTSGSSEQYF. CDR3 sequence (DNA): TGTGCCAGCTCCACCGGGACTAGCGGGAGCAGCGAGCAGTACTTC.

V and J are TRBV28 and TRBJ2-1; the D gene is possibly TRBD2 (6 bases). Germline loops: CDR1 MDHEN, CDR2 SYDVKM. The CDR3 sequence is 15 residues long. V lost 6 bases to trimming and J lost 2 bases, with 14 bases between them. CDR3 coding DNA: TGTGCCAGCAGGGGGGGACCGCGAACCTACAATGAGCAGTTCTTC. This encodes CASRGGPRTYNEQFF.

The rearrangement joins TRBV7-9 to TRBJ2-7; TRBD1 might be the D (6 bases). The CDR3 is 14 amino acids. V dropped 4 bases and J dropped 5 bases, with 15 bases sitting between them. CDR1 and CDR2 (germline): SEHNR, FQNEAQ (reference sequence). This chain's CDR3 is CASSSQGAGNEQYF. The CDR3 DNA is TGTGCCAGCAGCTCACAGGGAGCCGGAAACGAGCAGTACTTC.

This clone was observed a single time. The genes are TRBV29-1 and TRBJ1-1; 7 bases align to TRBD1. The CDR3 totals 13 residues. CDR1 SQVTM and CDR2 ANQGSEA come from the germline V gene. Losses at the gene ends were 6 bases for V and 3 bases for J; bases not matched to a gene: 7. CDR3 in amino acids: CSVKQGPDTEAFF. The CDR3 DNA follows: TGCAGCGTGAAACAGGGGCCGGACACTGAAGCTTTCTTT.

This chain links TRBV19 with TRBJ1-1, with 9 nucleotides matching TRBD1. Germline assignment: CDR1 LNHDA and CDR2 SQIVND (reference sequence). CDR3 length equals 16 residues. V dropped 4 bases and J dropped 1; count of bases not matched to a gene: 7. The CDR3 nucleotides read TGTGCCAGTAGTACCCTCCGGGGACAGGGGAACACTGAAGCTTTCTTT. Its translation is CASSTLRGQGNTEAFF. The full variable domain, completed using reference TRBV19 and TRBJ1-1, is DGGITQSPKYLFRKEGQNVTLSCEQNLNHDAMYWYRQDPGQGLRLIYYSQIVNDFQKGDIAEGYSVSREKKESFPLTVTSAQKNPTAFYLCASSTLRGQGNTEAFFGQGTRLTVV.

The rearrangement links TRBV15 to TRBJ1-1; D perhaps matches TRBD1 (5 bases). This CDR3 has 15 residues. Germline CDR1 LNHNV, CDR2 YYDKDF (reference sequence). V was trimmed by 0 bases and J by 1 base, leaving 9 bases between them. The CDR3 region has the DNA TGTGCCACCAGCAGAGATCGGACATCGAACACTGAAGCTTTCTTT. Protein: CATSRDRTSNTEAFF.